The table lists the clone carrying this TCR beta chain with a few counts. Its specificity is unknown. The CDR3 is made up of 15 amino acids. Germline assignment: CDR1 MDHEN and CDR2 SYDVKM. The V segment lost 2 bases and the J segment 4 bases; nucleotides outside the gene matches: 5. The treatment here: randomized to nivolumab then ipilimumab (arm A) or the reverse (arm B). Using immunoSEQ multiplex PCR, the repertoire was profiled, and TCRdb retains in-frame clones only, with some absent. Of about 19,000 clones listed, approximately 26% are singletons. The sample belongs to a study of sequential checkpoint blockade in melanoma. Study-level information: About 90 pretreatment tumor DNA samples were TCRβ immunosequenced. After nivolumab or ipilimumab alone, some 20 patients had week-13 rebiopsies. Whole-study results and caveats: Pretreatment TIL clonality tracked with response in the nivolumab-first arm.

Sequencing was performed on tumor tissue (inferred from file names), taken from a patient given nivolumab and ipilimumab in sequence. The TCR was taken from a human donor with melanoma. The chain couples TRBV28 to TRBJ1-1, with 9 bases matching TRBD1. CDR3 amino acids: CASSLGTGSFTEAFF. The CDR3 nucleotides read TGTGCCAGCAGTTTAGGGACAGGGTCTTTCACTGAAGCTTTCTTT.